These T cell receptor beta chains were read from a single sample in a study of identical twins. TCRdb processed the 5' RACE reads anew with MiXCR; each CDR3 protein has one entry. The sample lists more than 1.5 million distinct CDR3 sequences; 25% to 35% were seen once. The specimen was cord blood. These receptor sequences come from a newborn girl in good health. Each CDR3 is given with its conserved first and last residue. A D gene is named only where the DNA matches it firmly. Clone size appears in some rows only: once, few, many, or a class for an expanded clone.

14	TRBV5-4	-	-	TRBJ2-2	CASSLEVLSGELFF	TGTGCCAGCAGCTTGGAAGTACTATCCGGGGAGCTGTTTTTT
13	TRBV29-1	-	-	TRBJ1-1	CSVAGRQNTEAFF	TGCAGCGTCGCCGGACGGCAGAACACTGAAGCTTTCTTT
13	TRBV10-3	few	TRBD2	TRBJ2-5	CAIGLAEQETQYF	TGTGCCATCGGACTAGCGGAGCAAGAGACCCAGTACTTC
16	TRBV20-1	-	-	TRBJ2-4	CSAREQEKLAKNVQYF	TGCAGTGCTAGGGAGCAGGAAAAACTAGCCAAAAACGTTCAGTACTTC
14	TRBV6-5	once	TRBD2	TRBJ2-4	CASKGTSGHNEQYF	TGTGCCAGCAAAGGGACTAGCGGCCACAATGAGCAGTACTTC
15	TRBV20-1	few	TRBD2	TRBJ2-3	CSASPGTSGTDTQYF	TGCAGTGCTTCCCCCGGGACTAGCGGGACAGATACGCAGTATTTT
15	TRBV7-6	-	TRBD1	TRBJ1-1	CASSLVLSGGTEAFF	TGTGCCAGCAGCTTAGTTCTGTCAGGGGGCACTGAAGCTTTCTTT
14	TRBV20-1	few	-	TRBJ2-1	CSARLSGHYNEQFF	TGCAGTGCTAGATTGTCAGGTCATTACAATGAGCAGTTCTTC
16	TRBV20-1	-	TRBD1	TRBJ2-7	CSARGQGARSSYEQNF	TGCAGTGCTAGGGGACAGGGGGCTAGAAGCTCCTACGAGCAGAACTTC
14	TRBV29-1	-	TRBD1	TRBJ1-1	CSVADRGTNTEAFF	TGCAGCGTCGCGGACAGGGGGACGAACACTGAAGCTTTCTTT
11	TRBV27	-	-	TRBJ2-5	CASSSRVQQYF	TGTGCCAGCAGTTCCAGGGTACAGCAGTACTTC
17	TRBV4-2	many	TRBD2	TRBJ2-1	CASSQATTSGYYNEQFF	TGTGCCAGCAGCCAAGCTACGACTAGCGGGTACTACAATGAGCAGTTCTTC
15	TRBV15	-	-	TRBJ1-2	CATSRDIPANYGYTF	TGTGCCACCAGCAGAGACATTCCTGCTAACTATGGCTACACCTTC
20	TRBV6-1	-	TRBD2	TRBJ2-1	CASSDHFTGTSGFSYNEQFF	TGTGCCAGCAGTGATCACTTCACCGGGACTAGCGGTTTCTCCTACAATGAGCAGTTCTTC
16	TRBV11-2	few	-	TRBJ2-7	CASSLDLLRGVHEQYF	TGTGCCAGCAGCTTAGATTTACTCAGGGGAGTACACGAGCAGTACTTC
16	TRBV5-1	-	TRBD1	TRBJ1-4	CASNLGSTGGGEKLFF	TGCGCCAGCAACTTGGGGTCAACAGGGGGTGGAGAAAAACTGTTTTTT
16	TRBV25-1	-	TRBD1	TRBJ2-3	CASSRTGVLYTDTQYF	TGTGCCAGCAGCCGAACAGGGGTGTTGTACACAGATACGCAGTATTTT